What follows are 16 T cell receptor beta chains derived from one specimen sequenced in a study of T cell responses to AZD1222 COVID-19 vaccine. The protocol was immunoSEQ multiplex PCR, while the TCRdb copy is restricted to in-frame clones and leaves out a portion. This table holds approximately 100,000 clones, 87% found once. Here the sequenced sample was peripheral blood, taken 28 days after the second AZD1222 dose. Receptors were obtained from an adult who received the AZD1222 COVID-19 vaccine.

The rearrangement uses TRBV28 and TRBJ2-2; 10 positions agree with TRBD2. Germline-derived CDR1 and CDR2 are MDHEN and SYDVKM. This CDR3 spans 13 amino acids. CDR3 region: CYTSGASTGELFF. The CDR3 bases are TGTTATACTAGCGGGGCGTCAACCGGGGAGCTGTTTTTT.

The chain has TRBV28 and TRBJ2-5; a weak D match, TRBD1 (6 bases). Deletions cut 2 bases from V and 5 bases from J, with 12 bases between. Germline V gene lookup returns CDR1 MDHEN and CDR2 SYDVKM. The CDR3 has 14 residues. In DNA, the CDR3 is TGTGCCAGCAGTTTAAGGTACAGGGTTGAGACCCAGTACTTC. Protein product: CASSLRYRVETQYF.

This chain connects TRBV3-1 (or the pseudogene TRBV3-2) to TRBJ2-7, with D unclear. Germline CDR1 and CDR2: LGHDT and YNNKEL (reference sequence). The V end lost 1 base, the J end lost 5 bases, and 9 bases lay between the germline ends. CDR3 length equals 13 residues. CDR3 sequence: CASSQALRNEQYF. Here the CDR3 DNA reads TGTGCCAGCAGCCAAGCTCTGAGAAACGAGCAGTACTTC.

Here the CDR3 DNA reads TGTGCCAGCTCACCACCTCAGGGTGTGGCAGATACGCAGTATTTT. The encoded protein is CASSPPQGVADTQYF. The rearrangement joins TRBV18 to TRBJ2-3; tentatively, D is TRBD1 (5 bases). Between the trimmed V and J ends, which lost 0 bases and 4 bases, there was a span of 11 bases. Germline V gene sequence: CDR1 KGHSH, CDR2 LQKENI. The CDR3 covers 15 residues.

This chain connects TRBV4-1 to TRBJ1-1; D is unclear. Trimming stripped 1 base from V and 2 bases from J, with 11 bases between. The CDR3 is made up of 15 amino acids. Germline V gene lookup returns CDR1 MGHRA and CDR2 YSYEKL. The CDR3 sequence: CASSQGHSSNTEAFF. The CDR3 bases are TGCGCCAGCAGCCAAGGTCACAGCAGCAACACTGAAGCTTTCTTT.

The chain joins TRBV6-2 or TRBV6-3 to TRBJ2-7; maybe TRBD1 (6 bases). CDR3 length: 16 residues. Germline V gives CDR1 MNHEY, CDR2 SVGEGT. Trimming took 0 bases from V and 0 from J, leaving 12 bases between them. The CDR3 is CASSYSGQGHSYEQYF. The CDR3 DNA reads TGTGCCAGCAGTTACTCGGGGCAGGGGCACTCCTACGAGCAGTACTTC.

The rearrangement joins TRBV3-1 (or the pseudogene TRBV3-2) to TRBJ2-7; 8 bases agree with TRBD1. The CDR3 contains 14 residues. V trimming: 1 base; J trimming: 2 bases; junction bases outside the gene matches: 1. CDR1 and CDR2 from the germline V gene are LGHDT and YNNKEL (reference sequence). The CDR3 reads CASSQGTGPYEQYF. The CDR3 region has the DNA TGTGCCAGCAGCCAAGGGACAGGGCCCTACGAGCAGTACTTC.

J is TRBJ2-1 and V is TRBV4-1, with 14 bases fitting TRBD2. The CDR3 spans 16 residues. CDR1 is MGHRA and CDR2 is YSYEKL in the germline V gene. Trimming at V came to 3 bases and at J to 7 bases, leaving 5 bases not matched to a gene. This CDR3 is CASSHSGLAGANEQFF. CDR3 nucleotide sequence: TGCGCCAGCAGCCACTCGGGACTAGCGGGAGCGAATGAGCAGTTCTTC.

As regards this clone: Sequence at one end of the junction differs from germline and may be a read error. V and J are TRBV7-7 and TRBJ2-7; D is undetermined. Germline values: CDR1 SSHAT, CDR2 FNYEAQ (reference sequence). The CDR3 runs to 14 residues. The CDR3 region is CASSAADGSYEQYF. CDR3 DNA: TGTGCTAGCAGCGCGGCCGACGGCTCCTACGAGCAGTACTTC. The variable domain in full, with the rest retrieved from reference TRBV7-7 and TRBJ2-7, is GAGVSQSPRYKVTKRGQDVTLRCDPISSHATLYWYQQALGQGPEFLTYFNYEAQPDKSGLPSDRFSAERPEGSISTLTIQRTEQRDSAMYRCASSAADGSYEQYFGPGTRLTVT.

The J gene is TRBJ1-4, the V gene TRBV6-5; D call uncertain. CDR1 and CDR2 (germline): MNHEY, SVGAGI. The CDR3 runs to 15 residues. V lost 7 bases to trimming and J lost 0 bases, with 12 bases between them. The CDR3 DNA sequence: TGTGCCAGCAATGGTGCGGGAACAACTAATGAAAAACTGTTTTTT. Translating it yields CASNGAGTTNEKLFF.

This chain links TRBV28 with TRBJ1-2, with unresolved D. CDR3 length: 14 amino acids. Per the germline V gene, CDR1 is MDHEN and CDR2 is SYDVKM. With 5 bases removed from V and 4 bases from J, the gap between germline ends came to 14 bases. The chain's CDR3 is CASSAVSRSYGYTF. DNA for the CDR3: TGTGCCAGCAGTGCAGTCTCCCGATCCTATGGCTACACCTTC.

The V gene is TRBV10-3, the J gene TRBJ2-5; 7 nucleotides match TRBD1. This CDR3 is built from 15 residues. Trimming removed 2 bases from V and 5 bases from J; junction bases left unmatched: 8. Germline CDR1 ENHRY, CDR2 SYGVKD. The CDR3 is CAISEVTTGLETQYF. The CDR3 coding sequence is TGTGCCATCAGTGAGGTCACGACAGGGCTGGAGACCCAGTACTTC.

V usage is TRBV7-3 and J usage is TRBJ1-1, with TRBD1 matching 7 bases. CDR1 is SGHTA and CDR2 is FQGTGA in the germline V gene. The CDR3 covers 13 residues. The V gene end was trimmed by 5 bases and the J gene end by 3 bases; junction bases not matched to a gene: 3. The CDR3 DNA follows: TGTGCCAGCAGCCCAGGGGGTCACACTGAAGCTTTCTTT. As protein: CASSPGGHTEAFF.

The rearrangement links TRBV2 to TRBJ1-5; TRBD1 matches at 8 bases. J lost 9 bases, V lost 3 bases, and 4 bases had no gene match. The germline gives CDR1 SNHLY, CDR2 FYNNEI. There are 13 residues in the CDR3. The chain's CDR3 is CASSDRGLPPQHF. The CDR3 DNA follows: TGTGCCAGCAGTGACAGGGGGCTACCGCCCCAGCATTTT.

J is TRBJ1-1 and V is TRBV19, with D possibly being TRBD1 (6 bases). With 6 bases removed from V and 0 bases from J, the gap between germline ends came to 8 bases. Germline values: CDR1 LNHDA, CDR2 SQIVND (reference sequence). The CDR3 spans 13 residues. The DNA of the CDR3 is TGTGCCAGTAGCAGGACAGTGAACACTGAAGCTTTCTTT. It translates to CASSRTVNTEAFF.

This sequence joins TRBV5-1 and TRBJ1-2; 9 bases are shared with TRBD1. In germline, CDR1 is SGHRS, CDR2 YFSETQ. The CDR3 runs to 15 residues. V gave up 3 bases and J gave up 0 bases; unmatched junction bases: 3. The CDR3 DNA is TGCGCCAGCAGCTCGGGACAGGGAGCTAACTATGGCTACACCTTC. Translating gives CASSSGQGANYGYTF.